This record concerns one T cell receptor (beta chain) sequence. This sample was included in a study of blood T cell repertoires in COVID-19. Study-wide context: Material from acute and convalescent COVID-19 was sourced from the United States, Italy and Spain. The analysed material was cDNA or gDNA that came from T cells, B-cell-depleted T cells, or PBMCs.

Authors' methods: Amplifying reference gene primers gave estimates of nucleated cell counts. TCRdb's copy holds only in-frame clones and misses some; the assay was immunoSEQ multiplex PCR. V and J calls and clone size are as listed in that table; D and trimming were resolved from the DNA. The data show 150,000 to 200,000 clones, with approximately 90% seen just once and around 4.6% held by the top ten. Material for sequencing was peripheral blood. The sequence was obtained from a human donor in a cohort sampled during active COVID-19.

CDR3 region: CASSVTTSLPDTQYF. DNA of the CDR3: TGTGCCAGCAGCGTAACGACTAGCTTGCCAGATACGCAGTATTTT. This chain joins TRBV9 and TRBJ2-3; 7 positions agree with TRBD2. Germline V gives CDR1 SGDLS, CDR2 YYNGEE. The CDR3 has 15 amino acids. V trimming: 1 base; J trimming: 4 bases; junction bases outside the gene matches: 6. Complete variable domain (other parts from reference TRBV9 and TRBJ2-3): DSGVTQTPKHLITATGQRVTLRCSPRSGDLSVYWYQQSLDQGLQFLIQYYNGEERAKGNILERFSAQQFPDLHSELNLSSLELGDSALYFCASSVTTSLPDTQYFGPGTRLTVL.